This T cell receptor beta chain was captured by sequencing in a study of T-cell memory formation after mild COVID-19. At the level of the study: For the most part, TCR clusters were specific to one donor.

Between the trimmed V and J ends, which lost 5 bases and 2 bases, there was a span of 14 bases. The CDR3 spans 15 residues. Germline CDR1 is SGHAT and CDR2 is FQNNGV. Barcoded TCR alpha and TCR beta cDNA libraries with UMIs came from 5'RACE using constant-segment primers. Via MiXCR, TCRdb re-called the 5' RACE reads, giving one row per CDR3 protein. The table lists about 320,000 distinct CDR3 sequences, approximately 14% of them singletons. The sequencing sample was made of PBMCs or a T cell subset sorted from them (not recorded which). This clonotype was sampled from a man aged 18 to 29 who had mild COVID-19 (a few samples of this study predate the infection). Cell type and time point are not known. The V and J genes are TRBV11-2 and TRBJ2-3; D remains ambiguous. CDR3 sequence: CASSPAAWATDTQYF. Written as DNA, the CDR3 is TGTGCCAGCAGCCCTGCCGCCTGGGCCACAGATACGCAGTATTTT. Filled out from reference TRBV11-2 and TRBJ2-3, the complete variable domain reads EAGVAQSPRYKIIEKRQSVAFWCNPISGHATLYWYQQILGQGPKLLIQFQNNGVVDDSQLPKDRFSAERLKGVDSTLKIQPAKLEDSAVYLCASSPAAWATDTQYFGPGTRLTVL.